This T cell receptor (beta chain) was found in a study of OX40 agonist ivuxolimab in advanced cancers. Assay: immunoSEQ multiplex PCR; the TCRdb copy retains only in-frame clones and omits some. This table has approximately 110,000 clones, about 90% appearing once. Germline-derived CDR1 and CDR2 are LNHDA and SQIVND (reference sequence). Trimming took 2 bases from V and 3 from J; bases not matched to a gene: 2. The CDR3 consists of 15 residues. The sequence was obtained from an adult with an advanced solid tumor such as melanoma, head and neck, liver or kidney cancer. The source material was CD4+ or CD8+ T cells sorted from blood, sampled in a trial of the OX40 agonist ivuxolimab. V is TRBV19 and J is TRBJ2-5; 11 bases are shared with TRBD2. The DNA of the CDR3 is TGTGCCAGTAGTATACCGGGACTAGCGGAAGAGACCCAGTACTTC. It codes for CASSIPGLAEETQYF.